These 21 T cell receptor beta chains were sequenced from one sample in a study of cytomegalovirus exposure and HLA in healthy donors. PCR employed 60 Vbeta and 13 Jbeta primers. Libraries were prepared by immunoSEQ multiplex PCR; TCRdb keeps only in-frame clonotypes and omits some of them. The sample includes some 170,000 clones, just over 75% seen only once; the top ten take less than 1.2%. Specimen: PBMCs. All receptors come from a woman aged 40-49 years in good health and CMV-seronegative.

The gene calls are TRBV2 and TRBJ2-5; 10 bases map to TRBD2. CDR1 and CDR2 from the germline V gene are SNHLY and FYNNEI. Losses at the gene ends were 2 bases for V and 4 bases for J; bases not matched to a gene: 7. This CDR3 comprises 16 residues. CDR3: CASSELAGVVGETQYF. As DNA, the CDR3 is TGTGCCAGCAGTGAACTAGCGGGAGTTGTAGGAGAGACCCAGTACTTC.

The rearrangement links TRBV7-9 to TRBJ1-1, with D possibly TRBD1 on 6 matching bases. V lost 5 bases to trimming and J lost 7 bases, with 14 bases between them. Germline lookup yields CDR1 SEHNR and CDR2 FQNEAQ (reference sequence). The CDR3 spans 13 residues. The CDR3 DNA sequence: TGTGCCAGCAGCCTCAACAGGGAGGGTGAAGCTTTCTTT. Protein product: CASSLNREGEAFF. The variable domain in full, completed from reference TRBV7-9 and TRBJ1-1, reads DTGVSQNPRHKITKRGQNVTFRCDPISEHNRLYWYRQTLGQGPEFLTYFQNEAQLEKSRLLSDRFSAERPKGSFSTLEIQRTEQGDSAMYLCASSLNREGEAFFGQGTRLTVV.

The rearrangement uses TRBV5-1 and TRBJ2-7; D is possibly TRBD1 (6 bases). The V end was cut by 4 bases, the J end by 1 base, with 12 bases between. Per the germline V gene, CDR1 is SGHRS and CDR2 is YFSETQ. The CDR3 consists of 14 residues. The CDR3 DNA is TGCGCCAGCAGCGAGGACAGTAGTTCCTACGAGCAGTACTTC. Translated, it gives CASSEDSSSYEQYF.

For this clone: Distinct nucleotide sequences in the sample also encode this CDR3. This rearrangement joins TRBV5-1 to TRBJ2-5; 9 positions match TRBD2. The ends lost 0 bases at V and 1 base at J; junction bases unmatched: 4. The CDR3 extends over 16 amino acids. Germline V gene data show CDR1 as SGHRS and CDR2 as YFSETQ. CDR3 DNA sequence: TGCGCCAGCAGCTTGGGGCTAGCGGGGCTCCAAGAGACCCAGTACTTC. Its protein product is CASSLGLAGLQETQYF.

The V gene is TRBV9, the J gene TRBJ2-1; 8 positions match TRBD1. Germline CDR1 SGDLS, CDR2 YYNGEE. The V segment lost 3 bases and the J segment 0 bases; nucleotides outside the gene matches: 2. CDR3 length: 15 amino acids. The CDR3 loop is CASSAGTGSYNEQFF. CDR3 sequence (DNA): TGTGCCAGCAGCGCTGGGACAGGCTCCTACAATGAGCAGTTCTTC.

The chain couples TRBV19 to TRBJ1-5; 9 positions agree with TRBD1. The V gene's germline CDR1 is LNHDA and CDR2 SQIVND (reference sequence). The CDR3 has 17 residues. Trimming removed 2 bases from V and 7 bases from J; junction bases left unmatched: 12. The chain's CDR3 is CASSILPGQGTGQPQHF. CDR3 sequence (DNA): TGTGCCAGTAGTATACTTCCCGGACAGGGGACGGGGCAGCCCCAGCATTTT. Variable domain in full (rest from reference TRBV19 and TRBJ1-5): DGGITQSPKYLFRKEGQNVTLSCEQNLNHDAMYWYRQDPGQGLRLIYYSQIVNDFQKGDIAEGYSVSREKKESFPLTVTSAQKNPTAFYLCASSILPGQGTGQPQHFGDGTRLSIL.

V and J are TRBV19 and TRBJ1-5; TRBD1 might be the D (6 bases). Germline CDR1 and CDR2: LNHDA and SQIVND (reference sequence). V shed 5 bases and J shed 0 bases, with 17 bases lying between them. The CDR3 totals 17 residues. DNA for the CDR3: TGTGCCAGTAGTGGCGGACAGACAACTTATAGCAATCAGCCCCAGCATTTT. This sequence encodes CASSGGQTTYSNQPQHF.

This rearrangement joins TRBV11-3 to TRBJ2-7; perhaps TRBD2 as D (6 bases). Germline CDR1 and CDR2: SGHNT and YENEEA. CDR3 length: 15 residues. V was shortened by 3 bases and J by 3 bases, with 15 bases between the two germline ends. CDR3 sequence: CASSFPGGAVYEQYF. CDR3 nucleotides: TGTGCCAGCAGCTTCCCCGGGGGAGCGGTCTACGAGCAGTACTTC.

This chain links TRBV29-1 with TRBJ1-2; D gene uncertain. The germline V gene encodes CDR1 SQVTM and CDR2 ANQGSEA. Trimming shortened V by 0 bases and J by 5 bases, and 10 bases separated the two germline ends. The CDR3 is 13 residues long. CDR3 nucleotides: TGCAGCGTTGAAGATCTTGGTAGATATGGCTACACCTTC. It specifies CSVEDLGRYGYTF.

This rearrangement joins TRBV30 to TRBJ1-1; 9 nucleotides align to TRBD1. V lost 4 bases to trimming and J lost 2 bases; unmatched junction nucleotides: 14. Germline V lookup: CDR1 GTSNPN, CDR2 SVGIG (reference sequence). This CDR3 region has 17 residues. Here the CDR3 reads CAWIPIRGQGLNTEAFF. The CDR3 DNA is TGTGCCTGGATCCCGATTAGGGGACAGGGCCTCAACACTGAAGCTTTCTTT.

The chain recombines TRBV7-9 with TRBJ2-7, with a tentative D call TRBD1 (6 bases). The CDR3 contains 16 residues. The V end was cut by 6 bases, the J end by 0 bases, with 18 bases between. Germline loops: CDR1 SEHNR, CDR2 FQNEAQ (reference sequence). CDR3 in amino acids: CASSRSGTPTSYEQYF. The CDR3 DNA sequence: TGTGCCAGCAGTCGATCCGGGACACCTACCTCCTACGAGCAGTACTTC.

The genes are TRBV6-1 and TRBJ2-3; 9 positions agree with TRBD2. Per the germline V gene, CDR1 is MNHNS and CDR2 is SASEGT. Losses at the gene ends were 5 bases for V and 8 bases for J; bases not matched to a gene: 5. CDR3 length equals 13 residues. The CDR3 sequence: CASSQREERTQYF. CDR3 in DNA: TGTGCCAGCAGTCAGCGGGAGGAACGTACGCAGTATTTT.

V and J are TRBV30 and TRBJ1-3; D remains unclear. CDR1 is GTSNPN and CDR2 is SVGIG in the germline V gene (reference sequence). The CDR3 consists of 11 residues. V lost 5 bases to trimming and J lost 2 bases, with 4 bases between them. The CDR3 region is CAWGPGNTIYF. In DNA form, the CDR3 reads TGTGCCTGGGGCCCTGGAAACACCATATATTTT.

This clone was observed a few times. This chain uses TRBV6-4 with TRBJ2-2; TRBD1 is a possible D gene (5 bases). Trimming cost V 6 bases and J 5 bases, with 10 bases left between them. Germline-derived CDR1 and CDR2 are MRHNA and SNTAGT. CDR3 length equals 13 residues. The chain's CDR3 is CASSSTATGELFF. The CDR3 region has the DNA TGTGCCAGCAGCTCGACAGCTACCGGGGAGCTGTTTTTT.

The V call is TRBV5-8, the J call TRBJ2-3, with 7 bases identical to TRBD2. V lost 1 base to trimming and J lost 1 base; unmatched junction nucleotides: 3. CDR3 size: 15 residues. CDR1 and CDR2 (germline): SGHTS, YDEGEE. The CDR3 DNA follows: TGTGCCAGCAGCTTGCTTCTAGCGGGCACAGATACGCAGTATTTT. Its translation: CASSLLLAGTDTQYF.

The chain recombines TRBV15 with TRBJ2-3; D might be TRBD2 (5 bases). V was cut by 8 bases and J by 6 bases, with 18 bases left in between. CDR1 LNHNV and CDR2 YYDKDF come from the germline V gene (reference sequence). The CDR3 consists of 14 residues. The DNA for the CDR3 is TGTGCCACCGGGGAGTCAGGCCGCTTGGATACGCAGTATTTT. Translating gives CATGESGRLDTQYF.

This clone was detected once. V and J are TRBV11-2 and TRBJ2-7; tentative D call: TRBD2 (5 bases). The V and J ends lost 0 bases and 2 bases respectively, with 11 bases between them. Germline V gene sequence: CDR1 SGHAT, CDR2 FQNNGV. The CDR3 sequence is 15 residues long. The CDR3 DNA sequence: TGTGCCAGCAGCTTAGATCGAAGGAGGACCTACGAGCAGTACTTC. It yields the protein CASSLDRRRTYEQYF.

The genes are TRBV6-1 and TRBJ1-5, with D possibly being TRBD1 (5 bases). V dropped 7 bases and J dropped 5 bases, with 12 bases sitting between them. Germline lookup yields CDR1 MNHNS and CDR2 SASEGT. The CDR3 consists of 13 residues. The CDR3 spells CASTPDIYQPQHF. DNA for the CDR3: TGTGCCAGCACCCCGGACATCTATCAGCCCCAGCATTTT.

This clone turned up a few times. This chain uses TRBV6-1 with TRBJ1-5; D might be TRBD1 (6 bases). Germline V gives CDR1 MNHNS, CDR2 SASEGT. The ends were cut back, 7 bases at V and 2 bases at J, with 15 bases in the middle. The CDR3 is 15 residues long. The CDR3 nucleotides are TGTGCCAGCACCGGGGCCCGACAGGGCAATCAGCCCCAGCATTTT. Translation: CASTGARQGNQPQHF.

This chain joins TRBV5-8 and TRBJ2-7, with D tentatively TRBD1 (6 bases). The germline V gene encodes CDR1 SGHTS and CDR2 YDEGEE. The V end was cut by 3 bases, the J end by 0 bases, with 10 bases between. The CDR3 runs 14 residues. Written as DNA, the CDR3 is TGTGCCAGCAGCTCCCGGGACACCTCCTACGAGCAGTACTTC. Protein: CASSSRDTSYEQYF.

The chain combines TRBV2 with TRBJ2-3; TRBD2 might be the D (6 bases). The germline CDR1 and CDR2 sequences are SNHLY and FYNNEI. This CDR3 comprises 16 residues. Between the trimmed V and J ends, which lost 6 bases and 3 bases, there was a span of 19 bases. CDR3 DNA sequence: TGTGCCAGCAGCGACCACGGGAGATCCCTAACAGATACGCAGTATTTT. Its protein is CASSDHGRSLTDTQYF.